The TCR beta chain described here comes from a study of blood T cell repertoires in COVID-19 (dated by TCRdb to the early 2020s). Study-wide context: The collaborator samples originated in the United States, Italy and Spain and spanned the acute and convalescent phases of COVID-19. The prospective study material was composed of cDNA or gDNA derived from T cells, B-cell-depleted T cells, or PBMCs. Deeply sampled blood TCRbeta repertoires from subjects exposed to, actively infected with, or recovered from COVID-19 were included in the dataset. The repertoires were made available in a free public database intended to serve as a resource for research on the immune response to SARS-CoV-2. Samples were obtained from the ongoing ImmuneRACE study (first 160 participants) and from about 1,300 subjects provided by 6 global collaborators. A de-identified subject ID, COVID-19 status, age in years and sex were almost always included in the sample metadata. HLA class I and class II types, where available, came from metadata supplied by the sample provider rather than from assay-based typing. General findings and caveats noted by the study authors: How much clinical and demographic metadata was included differed by source and by participant, and the metadata was provided uncurated.

This clone was seen once. Its antigen has not been determined. It has no much larger one-base neighbor in the sample; base qualities were not kept. The immunoSEQ Assay, a bias-controlled multiplex PCR, was used to amplify TCRbeta CDR3 regions from genomic DNA. The paper's processing steps were these. The number of nucleated cells in each sample was estimated by amplification of reference gene primers within the assay. To quantify the absolute abundance of each unique TCRbeta CDR3 rearrangement, sequence reads were collapsed and filtered. For each sample, productive Simpson clonality was calculated as the square root of Simpson's diversity index across productive rearrangements. The table comes from immuneACCESS by way of TCRdb, which keeps in-frame sequences with V and J called. Part of the clones is missing from these tables; in studies checked, under half for an unresolved V gene and the rest for unknown reasons. That table is the source of V, J and clone size, and D and trimming were worked out from the DNA. The sample records more than 200,000 clones, 75% to 95% of which are singletons. Of the sample, around 2% is held by the ten largest clones.

Including the terminal cysteine and phenylalanine, the CDR3 comprises 13 residues. The DNA shown is the 39-base CDR3, in frame from base 1. V has 8 bases trimmed and J has 2 bases trimmed; junction bases matching no gene number 2. CDR1 and CDR2 are drawn from the germline V gene: SNHLY, FYNNEI. Participants in the prospective study were aged roughly 18 to 89 years, lived in 24 United States geographic areas, and enrolled through a virtual design. To assign participants to cohorts, the prospective study relied on clinical history that participants themselves reported in a screening survey and a study questionnaire. ImmuneRACE Cohort 3 recovered participants were defined by two consecutive negative NP/OP PCR tests, healthcare professional clearance, or symptom resolution. Mobile phlebotomists in the prospective study collected whole blood, serum and a nasopharyngeal or oropharyngeal swab from every participant. Over an approximately two-month period, participants in the prospective study had the option of providing additional blood draws and questionnaires. Prospective study blood samples were shipped either frozen or at room temperature before DNA extraction.

The source material was PBMCs or T cells enriched from blood (not recorded which). The chain is assembled from TRBV2 and TRBJ2-5; TRBD2 aligns with 10 central bases. This TCR came from a woman younger than 35 who had recovered from COVID-19. The CDR3 reads as follows: CASGAGGQETQYF. The nucleotide sequence is TGTGCCAGCGGAGCGGGAGGGCAAGAGACCCAGTACTTC.